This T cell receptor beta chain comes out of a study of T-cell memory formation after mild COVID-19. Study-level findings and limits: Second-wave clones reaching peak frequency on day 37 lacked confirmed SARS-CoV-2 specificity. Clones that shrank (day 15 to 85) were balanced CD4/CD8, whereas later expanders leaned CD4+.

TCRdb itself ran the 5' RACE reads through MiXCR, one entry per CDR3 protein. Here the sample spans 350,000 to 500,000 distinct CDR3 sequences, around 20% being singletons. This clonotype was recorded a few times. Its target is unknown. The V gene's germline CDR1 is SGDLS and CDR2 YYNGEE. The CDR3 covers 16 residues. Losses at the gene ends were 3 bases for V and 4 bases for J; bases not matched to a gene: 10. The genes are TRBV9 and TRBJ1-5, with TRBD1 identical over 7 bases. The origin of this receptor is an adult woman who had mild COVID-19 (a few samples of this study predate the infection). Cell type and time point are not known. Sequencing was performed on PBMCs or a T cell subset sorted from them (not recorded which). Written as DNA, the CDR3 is TGTGCCAGCAGCGCCGGGGGGGACAGCCGGAATCAGCCCCAGCATTTT. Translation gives CASSAGGDSRNQPQHF. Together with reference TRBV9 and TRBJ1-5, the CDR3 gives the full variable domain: DSGVTQTPKHLITATGQRVTLRCSPRSGDLSVYWYQQSLDQGLQFLIQYYNGEERAKGNILERFSAQQFPDLHSELNLSSLELGDSALYFCASSAGGDSRNQPQHFGDGTRLSIL.